This TCR beta chain stems from a study of cytomegalovirus exposure and HLA in healthy donors. The V gene's germline CDR1 is SQVTM and CDR2 ANQGSEA. The CDR3 has 15 residues. Trimming stripped 1 base from V and 3 bases from J, with 13 bases between. In the PCR, 60 Vbeta and 13 Jbeta primers were used. Sequenced by immunoSEQ multiplex PCR; TCRdb stores in-frame clones only, minus some. The sample lists 150,000 to 200,000 clones; 75% were seen once. The sequencing input was PBMCs. The TCR comes from a woman in her thirties or forties in good health and CMV-seropositive. The chain links TRBV29-1 to TRBJ2-1; D is possibly TRBD2 (5 bases). CDR3 in DNA: TGCAGCGTTGAAGGCGGGTCCCTCTTCTACAATGAGCAGTTCTTC. Its translation: CSVEGGSLFYNEQFF.